The next 15 T cell receptor beta chains were all read from a single sample in a study of CD8 T cells in ankylosing spondylitis (TCRdb year 2017). The method was 5' RACE. The instrument was an Illumina HiSeq 2500. The public reads were run again by TCRdb, first through fastp at Q25 and then through MiXCR, and only productive beta chains were kept. A single entry per CDR3 protein holds the most common genes and DNA from its merged rows. The sample table holds nearly 350,000 distinct CDR3 sequences, of which roughly 14% were seen once. Roughly 0.99% of the sample comes from the top ten. Sample: blood, either unsorted or a sorted T cell fraction (not recorded which). These receptors originate from a male donor with ankylosing spondylitis or in good health (not recorded which).

This clonotype has only a few counts. The rearrangement links TRBV25-1 to TRBJ2-3; D is perhaps TRBD1 (7 bases). Trimming pared 4 bases from V and 1 base from J, leaving 12 bases between. The CDR3 length is 15 residues. The germline gives CDR1 MGHDK, CDR2 SYGVNS. Written as DNA, the CDR3 is TGTGCCAGCAGTGGAGGCAGGGGGGGCACAGATACGCAGTATTTT. Encoded protein: CASSGGRGGTDTQYF.

V gene TRBV12-3 or TRBV12-4 combines with J gene TRBJ2-7, with 7 positions matching TRBD1. V lost 3 bases and J lost 6; bases outside the gene matches: 8. CDR3 size: 14 residues. CDR3: CASSLTGSFGEQYF. The CDR3 bases are TGTGCCAGCAGTTTGACAGGGAGCTTTGGCGAGCAGTACTTC.

This clonotype was observed at least ten times. The chain recombines TRBV7-9 with TRBJ1-5; D gene uncertain. Germline loops: CDR1 SEHNR, CDR2 FQNEAQ (reference sequence). This CDR3 has 13 residues. Trimming left V 5 bases short and J 2 bases short, with 7 bases between. The CDR3: CASSPVRNQPQHF. The CDR3 bases are TGTGCCAGCAGCCCCGTACGCAATCAGCCCCAGCATTTT.

The table lists this clonotype with a few counts. V is TRBV6-1 and J is TRBJ2-2, with 9 bases fitting TRBD1. The germline gives CDR1 MNHNS, CDR2 SASEGT. Trimming took 7 bases from V and 7 from J; bases not matched to a gene: 22. The CDR3 runs 19 residues. The CDR3 here is CASTLGTGLLIVGDGELFF. Written as DNA, the CDR3 is TGTGCCAGCACCCTTGGGACAGGGTTACTCATTGTCGGGGACGGGGAGCTGTTTTTT.

This clonotype came up many times. The chain carries TRBV3-1 and TRBJ2-7, with 9 bases identical to TRBD2. V gave up 4 bases and J gave up 3 bases; unmatched junction bases: 4. The germline V gene has CDR1 LGHDT and CDR2 YNNKEL (reference sequence). The CDR3 extends over 14 amino acids. The CDR3 reads CASSLTAGGYEQYF. Here the CDR3 DNA reads TGTGCCAGCAGCCTGACAGCGGGAGGCTACGAGCAGTACTTC.

This clonotype was seen a few times. The rearrangement uses TRBV12-3 or TRBV12-4 and TRBJ2-3; 8 positions agree with TRBD2. The V and J ends lost 2 bases and 2 bases, in that order; junction bases with no gene match: 6. This CDR3 spans 16 amino acids. The CDR3 nucleotides are TGTGCCAGCAGTTTACGAGCGGGGGAGTCCACAGATACGCAGTATTTT. Amino acid sequence: CASSLRAGESTDTQYF.

This clonotype was seen more than once but under ten times. The V and J genes are TRBV20-1 and TRBJ2-3; D call uncertain. V was cut by 3 bases and J by 1 base, with 8 bases left in between. CDR3 size: 13 residues. Germline V gene sequence: CDR1 DFQATT, CDR2 SNEGSKA (reference sequence). Here the CDR3 DNA reads TGCAGTGCTAGTGCTTTCCGCACAGATACGCAGTATTTT. Protein sequence: CSASAFRTDTQYF.

This clonotype has only a few counts. The genes are TRBV7-8 and TRBJ1-5; TRBD1 aligns across 7 bases. The J segment lost 0 bases and the V segment lost 5 bases, leaving 10 bases of the junction unmatched. The length of the CDR3 is 17 residues. In germline, CDR1 is SGHVS, CDR2 FQNEAQ. CDR3 amino acids: CASSPRQGGFSNQPQHF. The CDR3 region has the DNA TGTGCCAGCAGCCCGCGACAGGGAGGGTTTAGCAATCAGCCCCAGCATTTT.

In this sample, this clonotype turned up many times. V is TRBV5-5 and J is TRBJ1-1; D is perhaps TRBD1 (6 bases). Germline V gene data show CDR1 as SGHKS and CDR2 as YYEKEE (reference sequence). The CDR3 is made up of 16 amino acids. V was clipped by 4 bases and J by 0 bases, with 16 bases between them. The CDR3 loop reads CASSGAGTLMNTEAFF. The CDR3 nucleotides read TGTGCCAGCAGCGGGGCCGGGACACTCATGAACACTGAAGCTTTCTTT. Complete variable domain (other parts from reference TRBV5-5 and TRBJ1-1): DAGVTQSPTHLIKTRGQQVTLRCSPISGHKSVSWYQQVLGQGPQFIFQYYEKEERGRGNFPDRFSARQFPNYSSELNVNALLLGDSALYLCASSGAGTLMNTEAFFGQGTRLTVV.

This clonotype has more than one count but fewer than ten. The chain joins TRBV15 to TRBJ2-1; the D is unclear. CDR3 length: 17 amino acids. Looked up from germline, CDR1 is LNHNV and CDR2 is YYDKDF (reference sequence). V was trimmed by 2 bases and J by 3 bases, leaving 17 bases between them. In DNA, the CDR3 is TGTGCCACCAGCAGACCCACGGCCAGGACCAACTACAATGAGCAGTTCTTC. Protein product: CATSRPTARTNYNEQFF. Full variable domain (outside the CDR3, taken from reference TRBV15 and TRBJ2-1): DAMVIQNPRYQVTQFGKPVTLSCSQTLNHNVMYWYQQKSSQAPKLLFHYYDKDFNNEADTPDNFQSRRPNTSFCFLDIRSPGLGDTAMYLCATSRPTARTNYNEQFFGPGTRLTVL.

The chain carries TRBV11-2 and TRBJ2-7; maybe TRBD2 (5 bases). Germline V gene data show CDR1 as SGHAT and CDR2 as FQNNGV. Trimming removed 10 bases from V and 3 bases from J, with 19 bases in between. The length of the CDR3 is 14 residues. DNA for the CDR3: TGTGCCACCCTGTCATCAGCGGAAAACTACGAGCAGTACTTC. Its protein is CATLSSAENYEQYF. Supplemented by reference TRBV11-2 and TRBJ2-7, the full variable domain reads EAGVAQSPRYKIIEKRQSVAFWCNPISGHATLYWYQQILGQGPKLLIQFQNNGVVDDSQLPKDRFSAERLKGVDSTLKIQPAKLEDSAVYLCATLSSAENYEQYFGPGTRLTVT.

This chain joins TRBV15 and TRBJ2-3; D is ambiguous. The CDR3 contains 14 residues. CDR1 is LNHNV, CDR2 YYDKDF, per germline (reference sequence). The V and J ends lost 1 base and 2 bases respectively, with 7 bases between them. CDR3 protein: CATSRVMATDTQYF. The CDR3 DNA reads as TGTGCCACCAGCAGAGTAATGGCCACAGATACGCAGTATTTT.

This chain joins TRBV5-1 and TRBJ2-3; 11 bases agree with TRBD2. The CDR3 runs to 18 residues. From germline, CDR1 is SGHRS and CDR2 YFSETQ. V was clipped by 4 bases and J by 4 bases; unmatched bases: 14. Here the CDR3 DNA reads TGCGCCAGCAGCAGTAGCGGGGGGGCCGTTCAGGTAGCAGATACGCAGTATTTT. It encodes CASSSSGGAVQVADTQYF.

This clonotype was counted a few times. The chain combines TRBV27 with TRBJ2-3; 7 nucleotides align to TRBD1. Trimming removed 6 bases from V and 1 base from J; junction bases left unmatched: 7. The CDR3 covers 15 residues. Germline V CDR1 and CDR2: MNHEY, SMNVEV (reference sequence). The CDR3 here is CASSFSGTGTDTQYF. The CDR3 bases are TGTGCCAGCAGCTTCTCCGGGACAGGCACAGATACGCAGTATTTT.

The V call is TRBV5-1, the J call TRBJ1-1, with D possibly matching TRBD1 (5 bases). The V and J ends lost 4 bases and 8 bases respectively, with 18 bases between them. This CDR3 is 14 amino acids long. From germline, CDR1 is SGHRS and CDR2 YFSETQ. CDR3: CASSPGGDGTEAFF. DNA for the CDR3: TGCGCCAGCAGCCCCGGTGGGGACGGGACCGAAGCTTTCTTT.